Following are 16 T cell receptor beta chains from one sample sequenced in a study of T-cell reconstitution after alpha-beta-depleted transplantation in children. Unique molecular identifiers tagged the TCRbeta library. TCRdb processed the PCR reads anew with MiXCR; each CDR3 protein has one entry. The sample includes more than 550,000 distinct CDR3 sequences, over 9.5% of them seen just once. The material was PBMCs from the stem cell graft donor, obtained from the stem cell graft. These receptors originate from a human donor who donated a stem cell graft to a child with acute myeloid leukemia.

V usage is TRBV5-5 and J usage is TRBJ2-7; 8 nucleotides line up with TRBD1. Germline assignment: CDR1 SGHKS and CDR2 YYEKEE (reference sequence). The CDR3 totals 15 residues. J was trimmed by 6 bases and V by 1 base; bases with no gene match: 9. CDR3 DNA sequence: TGTGCCAGCAGCTTGAGGCCGACAGGGGAGGCCGAGCAGTACTTC. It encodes CASSLRPTGEAEQYF.

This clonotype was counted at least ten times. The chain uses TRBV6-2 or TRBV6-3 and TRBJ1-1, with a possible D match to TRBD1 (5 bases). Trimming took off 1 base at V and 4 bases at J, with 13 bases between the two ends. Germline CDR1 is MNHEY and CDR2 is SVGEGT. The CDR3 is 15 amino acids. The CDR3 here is CASSYYRTRGTEAFF. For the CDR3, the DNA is TGTGCCAGCAGTTACTACCGGACACGGGGCACTGAAGCTTTCTTT.

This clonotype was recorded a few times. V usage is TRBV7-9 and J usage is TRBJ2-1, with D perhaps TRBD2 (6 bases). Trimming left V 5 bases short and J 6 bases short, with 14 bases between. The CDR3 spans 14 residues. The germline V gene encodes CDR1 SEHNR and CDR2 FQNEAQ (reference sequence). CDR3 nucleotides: TGTGCCAGCAGCACCGGGGTGGGGGGCAATGAGCAGTTCTTC. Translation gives CASSTGVGGNEQFF.

CDR3 bases: TGCAGTGCCAGGATTCGGCGTGAAGCTTTCTTT. Translating it yields CSARIRREAFF. This chain uses TRBV20-1 with TRBJ1-1; D is undetermined. The germline V gene has CDR1 DFQATT and CDR2 SNEGSKA (reference sequence). Trimming stripped 6 bases from V and 7 bases from J, with 12 bases between. This CDR3 region has 11 residues.

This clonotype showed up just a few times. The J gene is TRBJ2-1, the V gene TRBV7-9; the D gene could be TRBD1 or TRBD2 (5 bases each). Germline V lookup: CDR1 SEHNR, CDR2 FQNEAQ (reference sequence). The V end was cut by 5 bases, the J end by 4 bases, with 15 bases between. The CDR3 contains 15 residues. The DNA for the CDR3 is TGTGCCAGCAGCAGGACCGGGACGGGTTACAATGAGCAGTTCTTC. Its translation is CASSRTGTGYNEQFF.

In DNA, the CDR3 is TGTGCCAGCAGTTACTCGTTTGGGACTGAAGCTTTCTTT. Translated: CASSYSFGTEAFF. The chain links TRBV6-2 or TRBV6-3 to TRBJ1-1; no reliable D call. Germline loops: CDR1 MNHEY, CDR2 SVGEGT. This CDR3 is built from 13 residues. With 0 bases removed from V and 5 bases from J, the gap between germline ends came to 7 bases.

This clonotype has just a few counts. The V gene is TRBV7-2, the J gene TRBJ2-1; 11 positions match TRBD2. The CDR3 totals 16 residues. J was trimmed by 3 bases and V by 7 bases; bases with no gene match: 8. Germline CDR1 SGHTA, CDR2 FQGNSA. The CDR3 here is CASTKKGTSGYNEQFF. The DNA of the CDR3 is TGTGCCAGCACCAAAAAGGGGACTAGCGGCTACAATGAGCAGTTCTTC.

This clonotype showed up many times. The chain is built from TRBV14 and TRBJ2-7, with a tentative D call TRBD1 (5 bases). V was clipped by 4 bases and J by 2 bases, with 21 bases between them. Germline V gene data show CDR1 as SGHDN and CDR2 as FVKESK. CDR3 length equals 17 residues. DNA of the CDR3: TGTGCCAGCAGCCCACTCAATGGTCTAGGGGCTACCTACGAGCAGTACTTC. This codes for CASSPLNGLGATYEQYF.

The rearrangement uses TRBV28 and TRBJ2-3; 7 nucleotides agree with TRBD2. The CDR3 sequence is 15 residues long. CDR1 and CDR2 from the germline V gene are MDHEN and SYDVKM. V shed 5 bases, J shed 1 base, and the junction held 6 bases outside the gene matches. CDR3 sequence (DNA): TGTGCCAGCAGTAGGGACTACCAACGCACAGATACGCAGTATTTT. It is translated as CASSRDYQRTDTQYF.

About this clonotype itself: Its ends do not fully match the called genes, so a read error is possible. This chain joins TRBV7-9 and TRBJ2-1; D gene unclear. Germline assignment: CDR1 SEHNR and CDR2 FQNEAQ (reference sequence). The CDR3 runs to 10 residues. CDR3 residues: CASSFDRLVF. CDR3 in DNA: TGTGCCAGCAGTTTCGACCGCCTAGTCTTC.

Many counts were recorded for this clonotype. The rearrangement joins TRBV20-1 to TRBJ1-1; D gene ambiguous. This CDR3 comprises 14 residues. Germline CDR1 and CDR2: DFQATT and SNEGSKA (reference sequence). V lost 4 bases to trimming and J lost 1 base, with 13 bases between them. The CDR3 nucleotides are TGCAGTGCTAAAGACGACCGGGGGAACACTGAAGCTTTCTTT. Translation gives CSAKDDRGNTEAFF.

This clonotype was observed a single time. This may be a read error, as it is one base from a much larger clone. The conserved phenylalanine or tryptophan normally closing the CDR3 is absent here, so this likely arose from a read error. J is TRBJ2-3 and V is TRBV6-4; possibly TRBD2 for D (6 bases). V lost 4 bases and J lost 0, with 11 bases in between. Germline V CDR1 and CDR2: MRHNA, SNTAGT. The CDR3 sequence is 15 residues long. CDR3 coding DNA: TGTGCCAGCAGTGCCTCCGGGACTAGCACAGATACGCAGTATGTT. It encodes CASSASGTSTDTQYV.

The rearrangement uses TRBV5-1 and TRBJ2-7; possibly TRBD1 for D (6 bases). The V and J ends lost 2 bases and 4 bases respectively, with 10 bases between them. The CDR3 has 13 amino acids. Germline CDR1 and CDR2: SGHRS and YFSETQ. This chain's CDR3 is CASSFQGLYEQYF. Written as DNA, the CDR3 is TGCGCCAGCAGCTTCCAGGGGTTGTACGAGCAGTACTTC.

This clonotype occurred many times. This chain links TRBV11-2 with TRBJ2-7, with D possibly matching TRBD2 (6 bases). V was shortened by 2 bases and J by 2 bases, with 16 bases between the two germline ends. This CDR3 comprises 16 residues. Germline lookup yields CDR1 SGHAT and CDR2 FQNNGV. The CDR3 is CASSLTGGAVTYEQYF. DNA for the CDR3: TGTGCCAGCAGCTTAACCGGCGGGGCCGTTACCTACGAGCAGTACTTC.

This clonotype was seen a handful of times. The CDR3 protein is CSARGDILHQAYEQYF. In nucleotides, the CDR3 is TGCAGTGCTAGAGGGGACATATTACACCAAGCCTACGAGCAGTACTTC. The chain recombines TRBV20-1 with TRBJ2-7, with a tentative D call TRBD1 (6 bases). V lost 1 base to trimming and J lost 2 bases, with 18 bases between them. The CDR3 contains 16 residues. From germline, CDR1 is DFQATT and CDR2 SNEGSKA (reference sequence).

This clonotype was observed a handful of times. The CDR3 DNA reads TGTGCCATTGGGGCTCGGGGAAGCAATCAGCCCCAGCATTTT. Its protein product is CAIGARGSNQPQHF. The rearrangement uses TRBV10-3 and TRBJ1-5; D is perhaps TRBD1 (5 bases). Germline V gene sequence: CDR1 ENHRY, CDR2 SYGVKD. The CDR3 has 14 residues. V dropped 9 bases and J dropped 1 base, with 13 bases sitting between them.